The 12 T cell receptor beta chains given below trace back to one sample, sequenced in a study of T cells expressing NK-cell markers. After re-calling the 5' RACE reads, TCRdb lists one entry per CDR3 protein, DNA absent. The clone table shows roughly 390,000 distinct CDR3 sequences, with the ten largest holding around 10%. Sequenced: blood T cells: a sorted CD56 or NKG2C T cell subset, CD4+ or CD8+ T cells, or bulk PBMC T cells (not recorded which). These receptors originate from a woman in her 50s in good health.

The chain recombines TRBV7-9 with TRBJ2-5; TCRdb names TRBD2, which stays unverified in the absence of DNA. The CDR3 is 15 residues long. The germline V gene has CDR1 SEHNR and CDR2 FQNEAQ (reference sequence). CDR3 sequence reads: CASSPGTTNGETQYF.

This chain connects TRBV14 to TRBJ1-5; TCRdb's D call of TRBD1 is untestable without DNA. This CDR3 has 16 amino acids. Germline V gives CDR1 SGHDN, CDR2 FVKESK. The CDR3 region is CASSQDVQGAFQPQHF.

The CDR3 is CASSQRTGGRETQYF. The genes are TRBV7-7 and TRBJ2-5; TCRdb names TRBD1, which stays unverified in the absence of DNA. The CDR3 runs 15 residues. Per germline, CDR1 SSHAT and CDR2 FNYEAQ (reference sequence).

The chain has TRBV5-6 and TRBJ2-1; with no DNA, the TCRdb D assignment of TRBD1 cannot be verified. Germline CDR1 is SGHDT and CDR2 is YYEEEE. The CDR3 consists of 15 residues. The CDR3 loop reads CASSLVGTGWNEQFF.

The CDR3 sequence is CASSPTGTWQPQHF. The chain uses TRBV12-3 or TRBV12-4 and TRBJ1-5; absent DNA, TCRdb's TRBD1 call cannot be checked. The CDR3 spans 14 residues.

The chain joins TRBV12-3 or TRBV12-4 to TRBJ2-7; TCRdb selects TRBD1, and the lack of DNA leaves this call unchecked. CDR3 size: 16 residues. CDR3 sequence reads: CASSLVATGWPYEQYF.

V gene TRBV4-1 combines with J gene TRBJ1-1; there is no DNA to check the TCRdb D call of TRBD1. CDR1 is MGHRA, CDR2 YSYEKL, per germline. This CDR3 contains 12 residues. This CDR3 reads CASRRQGTEAFF.

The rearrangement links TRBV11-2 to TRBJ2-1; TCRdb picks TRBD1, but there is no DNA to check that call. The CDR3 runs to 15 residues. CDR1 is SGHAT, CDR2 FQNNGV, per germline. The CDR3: CASSLERGLGSEQFF.

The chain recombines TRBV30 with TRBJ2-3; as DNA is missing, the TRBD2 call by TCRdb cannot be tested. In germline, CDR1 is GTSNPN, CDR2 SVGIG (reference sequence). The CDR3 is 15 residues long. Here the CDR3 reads CAWTTGRESTDTQYF.

CDR3 in amino acids: CASSLGHTGGETQYF. The J gene is TRBJ2-5, the V gene TRBV11-2; TCRdb indicates TRBD1, and absent DNA this call remains unverified. The CDR3 sequence is 15 residues long. Germline CDR1 is SGHAT and CDR2 is FQNNGV.

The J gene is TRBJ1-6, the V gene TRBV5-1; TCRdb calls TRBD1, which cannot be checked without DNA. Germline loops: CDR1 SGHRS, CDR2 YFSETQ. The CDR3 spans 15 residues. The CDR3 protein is CASSLNGGTGSPLHF.

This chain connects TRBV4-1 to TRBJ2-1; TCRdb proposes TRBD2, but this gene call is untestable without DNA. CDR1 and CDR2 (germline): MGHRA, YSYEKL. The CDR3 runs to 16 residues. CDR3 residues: CASSQLLAGGRDEQFF.